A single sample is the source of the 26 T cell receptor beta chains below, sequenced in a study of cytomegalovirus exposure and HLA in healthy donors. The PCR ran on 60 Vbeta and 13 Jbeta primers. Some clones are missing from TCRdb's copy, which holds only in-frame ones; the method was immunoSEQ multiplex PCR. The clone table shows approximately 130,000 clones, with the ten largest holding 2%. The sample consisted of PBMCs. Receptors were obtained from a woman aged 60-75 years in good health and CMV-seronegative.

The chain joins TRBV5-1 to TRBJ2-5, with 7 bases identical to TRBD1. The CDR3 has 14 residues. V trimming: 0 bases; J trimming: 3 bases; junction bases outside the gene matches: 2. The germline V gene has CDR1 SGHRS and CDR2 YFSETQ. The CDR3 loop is CASSLGRGKETQYF. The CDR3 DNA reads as TGCGCCAGCAGCTTGGGCAGGGGGAAAGAGACCCAGTACTTC.

The CDR3 protein is CASSLGQGNNQPQHF. Written as DNA, the CDR3 is TGTGCCAGCAGCTTGGGTCAGGGGAACAATCAGCCCCAGCATTTT. V and J are TRBV5-8 and TRBJ1-5, with a tentative D call TRBD1 (6 bases). The V gene's germline CDR1 is SGHTS and CDR2 YDEGEE. Trimming removed 0 bases at V and 3 bases at J, with 10 bases between. The CDR3 consists of 15 residues.

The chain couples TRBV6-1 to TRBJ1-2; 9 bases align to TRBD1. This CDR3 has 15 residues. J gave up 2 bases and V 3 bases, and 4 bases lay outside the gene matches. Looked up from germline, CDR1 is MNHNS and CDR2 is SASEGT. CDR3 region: CASSERDRENYGYTF. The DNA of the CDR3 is TGTGCCAGCAGTGAGAGGGACAGGGAAAACTATGGCTACACCTTC.

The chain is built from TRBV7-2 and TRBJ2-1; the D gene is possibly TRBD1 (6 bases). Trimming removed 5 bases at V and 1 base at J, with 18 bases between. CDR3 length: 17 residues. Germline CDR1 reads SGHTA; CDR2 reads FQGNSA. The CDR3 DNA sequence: TGTGCCAGCAGCCGACAACACAGGGTGGGGTCCTACAATGAGCAGTTCTTC. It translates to CASSRQHRVGSYNEQFF.

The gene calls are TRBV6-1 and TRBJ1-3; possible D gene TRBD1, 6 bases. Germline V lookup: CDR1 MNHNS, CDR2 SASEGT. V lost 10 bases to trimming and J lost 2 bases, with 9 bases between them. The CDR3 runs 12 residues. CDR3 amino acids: CATRTAGNTIYF. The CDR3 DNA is TGTGCCACCCGGACAGCTGGAAACACCATATATTTT.

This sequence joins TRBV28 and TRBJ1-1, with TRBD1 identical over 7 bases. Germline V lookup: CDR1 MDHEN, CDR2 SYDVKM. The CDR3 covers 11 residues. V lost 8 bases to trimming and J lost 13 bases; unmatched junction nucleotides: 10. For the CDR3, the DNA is TGTGCCAGCGGAGAGACAGGGAAGGATTTCTTT. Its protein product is CASGETGKDFF. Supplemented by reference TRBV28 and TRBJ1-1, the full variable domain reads DVKVTQSSRYLVKRTGEKVFLECVQDMDHENMFWYRQDPGLGLRLIYFSYDVKMKEKGDIPEGYSVSREKKERFSLILESASTNQTSMYLCASGETGKDFFGQGTRLTVV.

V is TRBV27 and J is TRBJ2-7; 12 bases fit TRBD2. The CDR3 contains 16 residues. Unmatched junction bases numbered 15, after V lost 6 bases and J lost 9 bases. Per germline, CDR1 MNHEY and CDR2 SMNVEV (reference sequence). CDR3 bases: TGTGCCAGCAGCTACACCGGGACTAGCGGGTCTACAGGGCAGTACTTC. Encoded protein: CASSYTGTSGSTGQYF.

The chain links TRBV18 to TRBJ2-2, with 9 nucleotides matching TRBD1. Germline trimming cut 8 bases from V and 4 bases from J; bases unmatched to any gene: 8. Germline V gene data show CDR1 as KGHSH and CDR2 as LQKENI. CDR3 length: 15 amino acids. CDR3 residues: CASKGDRDGTGELFF. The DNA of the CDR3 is TGTGCCAGCAAAGGGGACAGGGATGGCACCGGGGAGCTGTTTTTT.

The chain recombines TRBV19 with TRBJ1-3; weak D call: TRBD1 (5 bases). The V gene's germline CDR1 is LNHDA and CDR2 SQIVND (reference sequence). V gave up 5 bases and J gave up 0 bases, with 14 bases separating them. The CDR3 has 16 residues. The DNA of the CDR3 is TGTGCCAGTAGTTTGGGACTTCCGAGCTCTGGAAACACCATATATTTT. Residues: CASSLGLPSSGNTIYF.

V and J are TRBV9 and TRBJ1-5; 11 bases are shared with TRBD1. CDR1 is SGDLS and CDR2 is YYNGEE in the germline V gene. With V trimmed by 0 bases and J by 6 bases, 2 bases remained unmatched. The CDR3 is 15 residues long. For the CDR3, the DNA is TGTGCCAGCAGCGTAGAAGGGACAGGGGGTCAGCCCCAGCATTTT. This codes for CASSVEGTGGQPQHF.

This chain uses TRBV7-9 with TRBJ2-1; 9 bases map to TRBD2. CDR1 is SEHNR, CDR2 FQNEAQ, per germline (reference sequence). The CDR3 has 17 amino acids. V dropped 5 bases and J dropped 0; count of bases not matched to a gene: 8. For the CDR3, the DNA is TGTGCCAGCAGCGCCCGACTAGCGGCCAGCTCCTACAATGAGCAGTTCTTC. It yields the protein CASSARLAASSYNEQFF. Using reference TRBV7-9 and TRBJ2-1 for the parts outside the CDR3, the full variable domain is DTGVSQNPRHKITKRGQNVTFRCDPISEHNRLYWYRQTLGQGPEFLTYFQNEAQLEKSRLLSDRFSAERPKGSFSTLEIQRTEQGDSAMYLCASSARLAASSYNEQFFGPGTRLTVL.

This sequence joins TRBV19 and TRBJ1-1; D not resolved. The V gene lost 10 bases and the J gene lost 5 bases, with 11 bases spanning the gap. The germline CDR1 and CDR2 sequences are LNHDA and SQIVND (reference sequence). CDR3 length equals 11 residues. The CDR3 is CATRGRTEAFF. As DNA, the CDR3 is TGTGCCACTCGAGGTCGAACTGAAGCTTTCTTT.

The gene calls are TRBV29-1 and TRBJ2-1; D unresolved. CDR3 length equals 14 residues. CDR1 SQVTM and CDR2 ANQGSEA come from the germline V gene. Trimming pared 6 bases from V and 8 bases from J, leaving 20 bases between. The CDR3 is CSVPALLVVDEQFF. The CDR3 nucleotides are TGCAGCGTACCCGCCCTCCTAGTCGTAGATGAGCAGTTCTTC.

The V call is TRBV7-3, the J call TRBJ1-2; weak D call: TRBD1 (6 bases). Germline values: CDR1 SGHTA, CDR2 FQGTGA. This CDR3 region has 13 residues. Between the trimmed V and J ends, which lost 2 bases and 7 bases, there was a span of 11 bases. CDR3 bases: TGTGCCAGCAGCTTAGTCAGGGGAACTGGCTACACCTTC. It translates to CASSLVRGTGYTF. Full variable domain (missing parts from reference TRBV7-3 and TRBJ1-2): GAGVSQTPSNKVTEKGKYVELRCDPISGHTALYWYRQSLGQGPEFLIYFQGTGAADDSGLPNDRFFAVRPEGSVSTLKIQRTERGDSAVYLCASSLVRGTGYTFGSGTRLTVV.

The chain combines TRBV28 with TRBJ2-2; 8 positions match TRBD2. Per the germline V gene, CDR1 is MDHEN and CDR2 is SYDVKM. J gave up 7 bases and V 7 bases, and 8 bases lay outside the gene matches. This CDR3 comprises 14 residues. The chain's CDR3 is CASNQREKGGELFF. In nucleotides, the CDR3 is TGTGCCAGCAACCAGCGGGAGAAAGGCGGGGAGCTGTTTTTT.

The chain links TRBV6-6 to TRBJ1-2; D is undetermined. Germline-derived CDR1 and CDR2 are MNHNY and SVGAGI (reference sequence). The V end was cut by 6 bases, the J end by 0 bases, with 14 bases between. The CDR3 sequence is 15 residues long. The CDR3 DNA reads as TGTGCCAGCAGATTAGACACTGCTGCTAACTATGGCTACACCTTC. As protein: CASRLDTAANYGYTF.

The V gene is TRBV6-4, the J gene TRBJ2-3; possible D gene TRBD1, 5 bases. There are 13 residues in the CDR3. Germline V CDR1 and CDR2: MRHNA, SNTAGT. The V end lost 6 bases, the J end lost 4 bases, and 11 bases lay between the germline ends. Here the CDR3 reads CASRPQGADTQYF. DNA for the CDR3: TGTGCCAGCAGGCCCCAGGGCGCAGATACGCAGTATTTT.

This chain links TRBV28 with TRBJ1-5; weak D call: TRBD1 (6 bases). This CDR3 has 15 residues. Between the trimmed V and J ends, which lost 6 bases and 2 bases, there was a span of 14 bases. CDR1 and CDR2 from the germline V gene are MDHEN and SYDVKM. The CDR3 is CASRSTGLRNQPQHF. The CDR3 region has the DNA TGTGCCAGCAGAAGTACAGGGTTGCGCAATCAGCCCCAGCATTTT.

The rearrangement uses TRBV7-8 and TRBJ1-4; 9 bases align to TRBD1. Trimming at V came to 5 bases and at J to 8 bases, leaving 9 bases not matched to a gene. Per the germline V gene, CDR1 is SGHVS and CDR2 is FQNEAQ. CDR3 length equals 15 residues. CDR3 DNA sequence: TGTGCCAGCAGCCCACGGACAGGGGCCGGGGAAAAACTGTTTTTT. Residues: CASSPRTGAGEKLFF.

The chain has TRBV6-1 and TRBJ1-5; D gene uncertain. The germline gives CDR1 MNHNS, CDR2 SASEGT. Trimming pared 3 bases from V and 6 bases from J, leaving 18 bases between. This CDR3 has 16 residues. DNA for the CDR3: TGTGCCAGCAGTGATGAGGCGGGTTCTTTTTCTCAGCCCCAGCATTTT. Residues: CASSDEAGSFSQPQHF.

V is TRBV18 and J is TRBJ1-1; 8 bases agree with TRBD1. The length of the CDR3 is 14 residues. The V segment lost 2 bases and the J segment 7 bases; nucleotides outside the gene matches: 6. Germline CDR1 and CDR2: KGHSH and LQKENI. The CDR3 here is CASSPGQGSFEAFF. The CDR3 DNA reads TGTGCCAGCTCACCAGGACAGGGATCCTTTGAAGCTTTCTTT.

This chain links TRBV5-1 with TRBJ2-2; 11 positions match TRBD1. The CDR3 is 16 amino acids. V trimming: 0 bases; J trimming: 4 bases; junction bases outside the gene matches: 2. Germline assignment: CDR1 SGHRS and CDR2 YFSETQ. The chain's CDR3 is CASSLAGQGVTGELFF. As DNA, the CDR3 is TGCGCCAGCAGCTTGGCGGGACAGGGGGTCACCGGGGAGCTGTTTTTT.

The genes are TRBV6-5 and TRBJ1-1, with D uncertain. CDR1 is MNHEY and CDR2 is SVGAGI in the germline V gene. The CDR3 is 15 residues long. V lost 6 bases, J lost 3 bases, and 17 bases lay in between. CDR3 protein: CASSQRGNGDTEAFF. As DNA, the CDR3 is TGTGCCAGCAGCCAAAGAGGGAACGGGGACACTGAAGCTTTCTTT.

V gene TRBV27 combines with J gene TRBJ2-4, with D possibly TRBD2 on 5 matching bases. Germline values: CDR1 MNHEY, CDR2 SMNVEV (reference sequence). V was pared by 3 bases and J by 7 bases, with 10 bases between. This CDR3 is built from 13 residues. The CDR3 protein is CASSLRAPNIQYF. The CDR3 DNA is TGTGCCAGCAGTTTGCGGGCTCCCAACATTCAGTACTTC.

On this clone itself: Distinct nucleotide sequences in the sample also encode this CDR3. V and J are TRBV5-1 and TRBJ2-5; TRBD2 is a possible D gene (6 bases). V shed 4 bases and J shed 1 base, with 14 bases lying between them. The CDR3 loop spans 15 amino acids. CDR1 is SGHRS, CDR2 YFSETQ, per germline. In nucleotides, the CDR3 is TGCGCCAGCAGCCCCGGGCGGGACTCCCAAGAGACCCAGTACTTC. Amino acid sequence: CASSPGRDSQETQYF. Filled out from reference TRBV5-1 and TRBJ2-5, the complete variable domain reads KAGVTQTPRYLIKTRGQQVTLSCSPISGHRSVSWYQQTPGQGLQFLFEYFSETQRNKGNFPGRFSGRQFSNSRSEMNVSTLELGDSALYLCASSPGRDSQETQYFGPGTRLLVL.

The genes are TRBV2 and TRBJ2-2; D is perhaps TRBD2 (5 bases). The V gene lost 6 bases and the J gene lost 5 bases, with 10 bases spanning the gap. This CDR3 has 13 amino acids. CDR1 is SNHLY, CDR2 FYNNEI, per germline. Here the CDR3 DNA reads TGTGCCAGCAGCGAGGGTTTTACCGGGGAGCTGTTTTTT. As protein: CASSEGFTGELFF.